The entry below describes one T cell receptor (beta chain). This clone was seen a handful of times. The antigen it recognizes is unknown. No clone much larger than this one lies a single base away; base qualities are absent. The entry originates in a study of regulatory and conventional T cells in RAG deficiency (dated by TCRdb to between 2016 and 2019). Looking at the study overall: High-throughput TCR beta sequencing was used to compare the repertoire diversity and composition of Treg, conventional CD4+ and CD8+ T cells between RAG-deficient patients and healthy controls.

Its CDR3 holds 12 amino acids, cysteine through phenylalanine. The retained sequence is limited to the CDR3, 36 bases, with the frame set at the first base. CDR1 and CDR2, looked up from the germline V gene, are KGHSH and LQKENI. V ends up 3 bases short and J 8 bases short, with an unmatched junction base count of 0. The paper as a whole reports these results and caveats: Rather than being bona fide Treg cells, the sorted CD25-high CD127-low cells in Omenn syndrome patients may represent peripherally activated cells. All patient T-cell subsets had shorter CDR3 lengths; Omenn syndrome patients showed >80% Treg-Tconv repertoire overlap at nucleotide and amino acid level. Markedly lower Shannon entropy and higher Simpson indices were observed in RAG-deficient patients than in control T-cell subpopulations. Compared with controls, Omenn syndrome and CID/AS patients had roughly 100-fold fewer unique TCR beta sequences in Treg cells, but only around 10-fold fewer in the other subsets. For some subjects, some T-cell subset analyses were not performed.

Before genomic DNA extraction, conventional CD4+ T cells were purified from blood as CD25-low CD127-high cells. Repertoire analyses used roughly eight healthy control donors as the comparison group. Libraries came from the immunoSEQ multiplex PCR assay. Genomic DNA from the sorted T-cell subsets was used to amplify and sequence rearranged TCR beta chain products. Regarding the original processing steps: Shannon entropy and Simpson indices were used to measure the diversity of productive TCR beta rearrangements in each repertoire. Clonal expansion was assessed by the summed frequency of the 100 most abundant productive TCR beta clonotypes among total reads. The TRB repertoires were scored with a self-reactivity index built on which amino acids appear at CDR3beta positions 6 and 7. Repertoire analyses used two-way ANOVA; flow cytometric analyses used Student t or Mann-Whitney tests. Entries here come from immuneACCESS through TCRdb and include only in-frame sequences with V and J called. Some clones fail to appear in such tables; in the studies checked, an unresolved V gene covers under half of the shortfall, and the cause of the remainder is unknown. V and J calls plus clone size are reproduced from that table; the DNA served to infer D and trimming. In this sample the table shows 40,000 to 55,000 clones, just under 90% of which occur a single time. 0.51% of the sample lies in the top ten.

This same sample was also part of a study on regulatory T cells. The second study's authors report: For the multiplex PCR, 52 forward TRBV primers and 13 reverse TRBJ primers were used, and amplification bias was corrected with both assay-based and computational methods. Restricted unique TRB V-J pairs and skewed V and J gene usage were observed in patient repertoires, most markedly in regulatory T cells. The study compared T-cell receptor beta repertoires of sorted regulatory, conventional CD4+ and CD8+ T cells in CD3G-deficient patients with those in healthy controls. Ficoll density separation was used to isolate peripheral blood mononuclear cells. Rearranged TRB loci were amplified from genomic DNA by multiplex PCR within the immunoSEQ assay. TRB amplicons were sequenced using an Illumina HiSeq platform. Custom algorithms error-filtered the raw sequences and aligned the raw sequences to reference gene sequences, after which the immunoSEQ online tools were used for analysis. Frequencies of productive and nonproductive TRB rearrangements were evaluated among both unique and total sequences. Groups were compared by t tests, Mann-Whitney tests or two-way ANOVA performed in Prism software.

Material: CD4+ effector T cells sorted from blood. The V and J genes are TRBV18 and TRBJ1-4; the central 7 bases match TRBD1. The receptor comes from a human donor in good health. The CDR3 amino acid sequence is: CASSPGQEKLFF. The DNA is TGTGCCAGCTCACCGGGACAGGAAAAACTGTTTTTT.